This T cell receptor beta chain was retrieved from a study of identical twins. Study observations and caveats: Abundant beta clonotypes from cord blood had fewer insertions, unlike memory repertoires, which showed none.

The V gene's germline CDR1 is MNHEY and CDR2 SMNVEV (reference sequence). The CDR3 totals 14 residues. The V end lost 6 bases, the J end lost 3 bases, and 11 bases lay between the germline ends. After template switching added a universal primer site, the resulting cDNA carried unique molecular identifiers. TCRdb passed the 5' RACE reads through MiXCR, listing each CDR3 protein once. The table records hundreds of thousands of distinct CDR3 sequences, 5.5% to 6.5% of them present only once. This clonotype occurred a few times. The target antigen is unknown. This clonotype was sampled from a man aged 18 to 30 in good health. J is TRBJ1-4 and V is TRBV27, with D unresolved. Sample: naive T cells sorted from blood. CDR3 amino acids: CASRPGIPNEKLFF. CDR3 DNA: TGTGCCAGCAGGCCCGGGATACCTAATGAAAAACTGTTTTTT.